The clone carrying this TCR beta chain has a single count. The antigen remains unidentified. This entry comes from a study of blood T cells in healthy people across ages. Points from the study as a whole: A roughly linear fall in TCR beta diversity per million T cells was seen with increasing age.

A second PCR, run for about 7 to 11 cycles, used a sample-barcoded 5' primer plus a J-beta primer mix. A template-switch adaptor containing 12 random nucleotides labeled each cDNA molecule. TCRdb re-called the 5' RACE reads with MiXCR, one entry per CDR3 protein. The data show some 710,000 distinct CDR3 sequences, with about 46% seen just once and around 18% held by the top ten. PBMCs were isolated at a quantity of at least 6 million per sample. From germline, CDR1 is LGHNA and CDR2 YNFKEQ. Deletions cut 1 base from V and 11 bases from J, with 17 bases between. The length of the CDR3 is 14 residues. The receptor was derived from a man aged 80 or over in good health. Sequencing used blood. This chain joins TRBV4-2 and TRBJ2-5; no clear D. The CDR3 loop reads CASSQAGGDNEQYF. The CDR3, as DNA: TGTGCCAGCAGCCAAGCGGGCGGTGACAATGAGCAGTACTTC.